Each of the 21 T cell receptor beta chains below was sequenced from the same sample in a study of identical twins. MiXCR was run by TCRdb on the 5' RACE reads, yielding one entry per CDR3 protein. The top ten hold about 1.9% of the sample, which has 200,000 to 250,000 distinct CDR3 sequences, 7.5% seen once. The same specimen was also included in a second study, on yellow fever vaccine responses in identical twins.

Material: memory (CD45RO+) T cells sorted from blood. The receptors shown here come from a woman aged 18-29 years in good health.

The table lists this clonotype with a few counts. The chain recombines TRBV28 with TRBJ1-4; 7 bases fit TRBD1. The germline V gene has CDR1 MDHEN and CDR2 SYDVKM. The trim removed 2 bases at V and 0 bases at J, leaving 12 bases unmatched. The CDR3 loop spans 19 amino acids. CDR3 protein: CASSLGKGTAGATNEKLFF. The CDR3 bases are TGTGCCAGCAGTTTAGGGAAAGGGACAGCCGGTGCAACTAATGAAAAACTGTTTTTT.

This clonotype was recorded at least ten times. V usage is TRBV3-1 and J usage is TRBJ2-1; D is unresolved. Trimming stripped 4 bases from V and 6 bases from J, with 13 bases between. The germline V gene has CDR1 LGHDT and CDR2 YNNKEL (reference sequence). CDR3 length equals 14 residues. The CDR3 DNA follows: TGTGCCAGCAGCCCCCCGGCAGGACCCAATGAGCAGTTCTTC. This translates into CASSPPAGPNEQFF.

This CDR3 reads CSARFGTGYGYTF. The CDR3 bases are TGCAGTGCTAGATTCGGGACAGGATATGGCTACACCTTC. The J gene is TRBJ1-2, the V gene TRBV20-1, with 8 bases that match TRBD1. V was clipped by 2 bases and J by 5 bases; unmatched bases: 4. In germline, CDR1 is DFQATT, CDR2 SNEGSKA (reference sequence). This CDR3 spans 13 amino acids.

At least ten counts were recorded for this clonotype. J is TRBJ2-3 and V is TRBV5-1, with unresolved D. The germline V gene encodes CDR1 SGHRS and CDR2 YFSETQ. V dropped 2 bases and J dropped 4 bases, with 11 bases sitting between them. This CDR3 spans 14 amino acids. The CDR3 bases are TGCGCCAGCAGCTTAATAGTACCTCCAGATACGCAGTATTTT. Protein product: CASSLIVPPDTQYF.

CDR3 amino acids: CASSPQAGNPQHF. For the CDR3, the DNA is TGTGCCAGCAGCCCCCAGGCTGGGAACCCCCAGCATTTT. The chain recombines TRBV7-9 with TRBJ1-5; D gene uncertain. The CDR3 loop spans 13 amino acids. Deletions cut 5 bases from V and 10 bases from J, with 15 bases between. CDR1 is SEHNR and CDR2 is FQNEAQ in the germline V gene (reference sequence). Full variable domain (outside the CDR3, taken from reference TRBV7-9 and TRBJ1-5): DTGVSQNPRHKITKRGQNVTFRCDPISEHNRLYWYRQTLGQGPEFLTYFQNEAQLEKSRLLSDRFSAERPKGSFSTLEIQRTEQGDSAMYLCASSPQAGNPQHFGDGTRLSIL.

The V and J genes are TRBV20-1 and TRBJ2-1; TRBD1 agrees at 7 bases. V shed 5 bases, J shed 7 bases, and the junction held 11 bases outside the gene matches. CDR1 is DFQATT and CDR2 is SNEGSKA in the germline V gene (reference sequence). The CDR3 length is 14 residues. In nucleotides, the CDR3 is TGCAGTGCTTCCTGGACAGGTAGCAATAATGAGCAGTTCTTC. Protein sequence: CSASWTGSNNEQFF.

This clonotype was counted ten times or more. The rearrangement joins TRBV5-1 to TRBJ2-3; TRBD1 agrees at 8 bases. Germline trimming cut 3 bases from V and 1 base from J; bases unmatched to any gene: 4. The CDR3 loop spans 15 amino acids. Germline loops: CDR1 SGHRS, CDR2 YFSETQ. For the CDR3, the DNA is TGCGCCAGCAGCTCGGGACAGGTGGGCACAGATACGCAGTATTTT. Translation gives CASSSGQVGTDTQYF.

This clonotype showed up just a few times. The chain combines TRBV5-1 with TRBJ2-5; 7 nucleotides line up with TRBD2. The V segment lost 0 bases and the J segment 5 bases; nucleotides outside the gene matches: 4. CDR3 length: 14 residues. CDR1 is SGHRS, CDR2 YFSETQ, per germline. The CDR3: CASSLAAGGETQYF. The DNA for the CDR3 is TGCGCCAGCAGCTTGGCCGCCGGGGGGGAGACCCAGTACTTC. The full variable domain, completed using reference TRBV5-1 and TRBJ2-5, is KAGVTQTPRYLIKTRGQQVTLSCSPISGHRSVSWYQQTPGQGLQFLFEYFSETQRNKGNFPGRFSGRQFSNSRSEMNVSTLELGDSALYLCASSLAAGGETQYFGPGTRLLVL.

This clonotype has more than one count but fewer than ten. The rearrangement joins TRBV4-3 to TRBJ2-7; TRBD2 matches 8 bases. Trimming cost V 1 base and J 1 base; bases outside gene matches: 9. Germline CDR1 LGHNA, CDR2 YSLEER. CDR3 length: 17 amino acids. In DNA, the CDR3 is TGCGCCAGCAGCCAAGGCACTAGCGGAGATCAGTCCTACGAGCAGTACTTC. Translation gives CASSQGTSGDQSYEQYF.

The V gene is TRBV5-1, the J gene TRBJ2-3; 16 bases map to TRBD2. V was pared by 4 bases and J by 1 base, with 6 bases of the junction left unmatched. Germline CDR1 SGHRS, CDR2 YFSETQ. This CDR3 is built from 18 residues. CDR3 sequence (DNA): TGCGCCAGCAGCGACGGGACTAGCGGGAGGGCGCGCACAGATACGCAGTATTTT. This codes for CASSDGTSGRARTDTQYF.

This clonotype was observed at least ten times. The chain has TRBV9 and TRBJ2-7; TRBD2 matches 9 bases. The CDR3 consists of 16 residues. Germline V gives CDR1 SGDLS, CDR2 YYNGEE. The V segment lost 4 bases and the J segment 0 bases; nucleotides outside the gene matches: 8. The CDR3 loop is CASSPRSGGTSYEQYF. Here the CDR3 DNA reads TGTGCCAGCAGCCCCCGCAGCGGGGGGACCTCCTACGAGCAGTACTTC.

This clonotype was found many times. CDR3 sequence (DNA): TGCGCCAGCAGCGAGAGCGGGGAAGAGACCCAGTACTTC. It encodes CASSESGEETQYF. This chain joins TRBV5-1 and TRBJ2-5; 7 bases align to TRBD2. This CDR3 contains 13 residues. The V segment lost 4 bases and the J segment 3 bases; nucleotides outside the gene matches: 3. Germline V gene lookup returns CDR1 SGHRS and CDR2 YFSETQ. The full variable domain, in which reference TRBV5-1 and TRBJ2-5 provide the parts outside the CDR3, is KAGVTQTPRYLIKTRGQQVTLSCSPISGHRSVSWYQQTPGQGLQFLFEYFSETQRNKGNFPGRFSGRQFSNSRSEMNVSTLELGDSALYLCASSESGEETQYFGPGTRLLVL.

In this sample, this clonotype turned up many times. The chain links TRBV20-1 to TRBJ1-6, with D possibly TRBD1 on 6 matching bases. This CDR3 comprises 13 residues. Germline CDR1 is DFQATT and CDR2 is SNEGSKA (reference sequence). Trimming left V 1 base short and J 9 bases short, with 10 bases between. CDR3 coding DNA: TGCAGTGCTAGAGGGACAGAATTTTCACCCCTCCACTTT. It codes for CSARGTEFSPLHF.

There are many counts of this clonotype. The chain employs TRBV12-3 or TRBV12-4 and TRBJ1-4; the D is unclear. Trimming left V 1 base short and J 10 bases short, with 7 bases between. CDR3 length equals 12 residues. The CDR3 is CASSLDPRKLFF. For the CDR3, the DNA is TGTGCCAGCAGTTTAGATCCCCGAAAACTGTTTTTT.

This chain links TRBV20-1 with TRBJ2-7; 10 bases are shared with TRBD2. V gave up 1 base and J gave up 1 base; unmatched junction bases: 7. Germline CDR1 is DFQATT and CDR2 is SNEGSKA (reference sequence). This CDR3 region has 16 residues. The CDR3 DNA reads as TGCAGTGCTAGAGTAGTAGCGGGGGGCCTTTCCTACGAGCAGTACTTC. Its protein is CSARVVAGGLSYEQYF.

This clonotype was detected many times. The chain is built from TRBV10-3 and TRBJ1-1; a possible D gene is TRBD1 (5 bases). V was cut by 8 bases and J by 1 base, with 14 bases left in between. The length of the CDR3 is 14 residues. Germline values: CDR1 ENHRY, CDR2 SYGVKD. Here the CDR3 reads CAISVLGANTEAFF. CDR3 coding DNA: TGTGCCATCTCCGTTTTAGGGGCGAACACTGAAGCTTTCTTT.

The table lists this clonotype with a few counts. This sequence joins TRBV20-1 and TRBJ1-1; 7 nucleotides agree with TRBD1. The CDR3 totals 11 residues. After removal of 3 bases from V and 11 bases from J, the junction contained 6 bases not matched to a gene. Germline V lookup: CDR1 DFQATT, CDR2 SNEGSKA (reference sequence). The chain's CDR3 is CSASGGRGAFF. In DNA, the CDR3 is TGCAGTGCTAGTGGTGGCAGGGGGGCTTTCTTT.

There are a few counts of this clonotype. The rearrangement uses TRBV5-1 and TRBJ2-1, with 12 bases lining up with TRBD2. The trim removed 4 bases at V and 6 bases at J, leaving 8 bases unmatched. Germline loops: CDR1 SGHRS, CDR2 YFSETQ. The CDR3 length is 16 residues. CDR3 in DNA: TGCGCCAGCAGCCCCCCCCTAGCGGGGGGGGTCAATGAGCAGTTCTTC. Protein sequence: CASSPPLAGGVNEQFF.

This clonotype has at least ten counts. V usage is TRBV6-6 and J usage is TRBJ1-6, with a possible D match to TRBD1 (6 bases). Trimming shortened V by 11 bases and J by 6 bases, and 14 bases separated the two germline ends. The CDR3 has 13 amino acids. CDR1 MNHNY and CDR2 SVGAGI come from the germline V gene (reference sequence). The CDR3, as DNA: TGTGCCGGGGGCCAGGGTAGTAATTCACCCCTCCACTTT. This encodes CAGGQGSNSPLHF.

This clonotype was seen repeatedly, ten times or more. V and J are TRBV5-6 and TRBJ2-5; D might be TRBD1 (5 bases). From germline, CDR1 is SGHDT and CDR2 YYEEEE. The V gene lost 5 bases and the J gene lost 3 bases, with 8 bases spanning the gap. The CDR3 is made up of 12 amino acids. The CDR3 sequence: CASRRQKETQYF. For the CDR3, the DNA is TGTGCCAGCAGAAGACAGAAAGAGACCCAGTACTTC.

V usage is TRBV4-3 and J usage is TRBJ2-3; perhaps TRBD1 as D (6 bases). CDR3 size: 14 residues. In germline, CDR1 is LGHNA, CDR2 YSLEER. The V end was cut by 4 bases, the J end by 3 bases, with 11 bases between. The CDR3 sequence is CASSPGAGTDTQYF. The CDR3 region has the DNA TGCGCCAGCAGCCCAGGGGCAGGGACAGATACGCAGTATTTT.